Presented here are 21 T cell receptor beta chains from one specimen sequenced in a study of technical replicates of blood from a few donors. The data were produced by immunoSEQ multiplex PCR, yet TCRdb's version contains in-frame clones alone and is incomplete. The data hold some 80,000 clones, with roughly 77% observed a single time. The sample was PBMCs. These receptors were collected from a human donor in good health. Some clones in this sample may be carry-over from other donors' samples.

V usage is TRBV21-1 and J usage is TRBJ1-3; the D call in the table, TRBD1, was not verified against the DNA. TRBV21-1 is deemed a pseudogene. This CDR3 spans 16 amino acids. The DNA of the CDR3 is TGTGCCAGCAGCCTGGACAGGGCCTTCTCTGGAAACACCATATATTTT. It encodes CASSLDRAFSGNTIYF.

The chain joins TRBV30 to TRBJ1-2; D perhaps matches TRBD1 (6 bases). Germline CDR1 is GTSNPN and CDR2 is SVGIG (reference sequence). The V end lost 2 bases, the J end lost 7 bases, and 11 bases lay between the germline ends. The CDR3 spans 12 residues. The CDR3 protein is CAWSMWTAGYTF. In DNA form, the CDR3 reads TGTGCCTGGAGTATGTGGACAGCTGGCTACACCTTC.

The chain uses TRBV11-2 and TRBJ2-5; 7 positions match TRBD1. Germline trimming cut 5 bases from V and 3 bases from J; bases unmatched to any gene: 3. The CDR3 consists of 13 residues. The germline gives CDR1 SGHAT, CDR2 FQNNGV. CDR3 DNA sequence: TGTGCCAGCAGCCAGGGACAGAAAGAGACCCAGTACTTC. Translating gives CASSQGQKETQYF.

The chain is built from TRBV19 and TRBJ1-5; the D is unclear. The germline CDR1 and CDR2 sequences are LNHDA and SQIVND (reference sequence). Trimming cost V 5 bases and J 0 bases, with 5 bases left between them. The length of the CDR3 is 13 residues. CDR3 coding DNA: TGTGCCAGTAGTCTTAATAGCAATCAGCCCCAGCATTTT. This gives the protein CASSLNSNQPQHF.

V usage is TRBV7-6 and J usage is TRBJ2-1; TRBD2 matches 11 bases. Trimming cost V 2 bases and J 9 bases; bases outside gene matches: 15. The CDR3 is made up of 18 amino acids. CDR1 and CDR2 from the germline V gene are SGHVS and FNYEAQ. CDR3 residues: CASSLFSPLAGGPSEQFF. For the CDR3, the DNA is TGTGCCAGCAGCTTATTCTCACCCTTAGCGGGGGGGCCAAGTGAGCAGTTCTTC.

The chain uses TRBV5-6 and TRBJ2-7; TRBD1 is a possible D gene (5 bases). Trimming shortened V by 4 bases and J by 4 bases, and 18 bases separated the two germline ends. Germline assignment: CDR1 SGHDT and CDR2 YYEEEE. CDR3 length: 15 residues. CDR3 residues: CASSVVLDRRYEQYF. The CDR3 DNA reads as TGTGCCAGCAGCGTCGTACTCGACAGACGTTACGAGCAGTACTTC.

This chain connects TRBV7-2 to TRBJ2-2; 11 bases are a match to TRBD2. V dropped 2 bases and J dropped 5; count of bases not matched to a gene: 4. Germline lookup yields CDR1 SGHTA and CDR2 FQGNSA. This CDR3 comprises 16 residues. CDR3 coding DNA: TGTGCCAGCAGCTTACTAGCGGGAGGTGGGACCGGGGAGCTGTTTTTT. Its protein product is CASSLLAGGGTGELFF.

The V and J genes are TRBV14 and TRBJ2-3, with TRBD2 matching 7 bases. V dropped 2 bases and J dropped 2; count of bases not matched to a gene: 7. Per germline, CDR1 SGHDN and CDR2 FVKESK. CDR3 length: 16 residues. The CDR3 here is CASSQWLAGDTDTQYF. Written as DNA, the CDR3 is TGTGCCAGCAGCCAATGGCTGGCGGGGGACACAGATACGCAGTATTTT.

CDR3 sequence (DNA): TGTGCCTGGATCAAAGGACAGGGGGCTCGTTACAATGAGCAGTTCTTC. It yields the protein CAWIKGQGARYNEQFF. The rearrangement uses TRBV30 and TRBJ2-1; TRBD1 matches at 11 bases. There are 16 residues in the CDR3. Per the germline V gene, CDR1 is GTSNPN and CDR2 is SVGIG (reference sequence). The trim removed 4 bases at V and 4 bases at J, leaving 9 bases unmatched.

The chain has TRBV30 and TRBJ1-5; TRBD1 aligns across 9 bases. V lost 7 bases, J lost 7 bases, and 8 bases stayed unmatched. Germline V gene sequence: CDR1 GTSNPN, CDR2 SVGIG (reference sequence). This CDR3 comprises 13 residues. This CDR3 reads CASSGQGEQPQHF. The CDR3 region has the DNA TGTGCCTCCTCGGGACAGGGAGAACAGCCCCAGCATTTT.

This clone was counted only a few times. The chain combines TRBV7-3 with TRBJ2-7, with 8 positions matching TRBD2. The CDR3 contains 15 residues. V gave up 2 bases and J gave up 3 bases; unmatched junction bases: 6. Germline V gives CDR1 SGHTA, CDR2 FQGTGA. CDR3 amino acids: CASSLGAGGHYEQYF. The CDR3 DNA reads TGTGCCAGCAGCTTAGGCGCGGGGGGCCACTACGAGCAGTACTTC.

The V gene is TRBV11-1, the J gene TRBJ2-3, with TRBD1 as a possible D gene (6 bases). CDR3 length equals 12 residues. V lost 6 bases and J 7 bases, leaving 11 bases between the germline ends. The V gene's germline CDR1 is SGHAT and CDR2 FQDESV (reference sequence). The CDR3 DNA sequence: TGTGCCAGCAGTCAGGGGAGATATACGCAGTATTTT. Protein: CASSQGRYTQYF.

The chain recombines TRBV27 with TRBJ1-5; unclear D gene. Germline CDR1 and CDR2: MNHEY and SMNVEV (reference sequence). Trimming left V 4 bases short and J 7 bases short, with 11 bases between. The CDR3 contains 13 residues. CDR3 sequence reads: CASSYGVGQPQHF. CDR3 coding DNA: TGTGCCAGCAGTTACGGGGTAGGACAGCCCCAGCATTTT.

The rearrangement uses TRBV4-3 and TRBJ2-7; D perhaps matches TRBD1 (5 bases). V was clipped by 0 bases and J by 0 bases, with 15 bases between them. Per the germline V gene, CDR1 is LGHNA and CDR2 is YSLEER. This CDR3 is built from 17 residues. CDR3 in amino acids: CASSQDSGRASSYEQYF. The DNA for the CDR3 is TGCGCCAGCAGCCAAGATTCGGGCAGGGCAAGCTCCTACGAGCAGTACTTC.

The chain carries TRBV9 and TRBJ2-2; D is ambiguous. This CDR3 is 13 amino acids long. The V end was cut by 0 bases, the J end by 5 bases, with 5 bases between. The germline gives CDR1 SGDLS, CDR2 YYNGEE. The CDR3 DNA follows: TGTGCCAGCAGCGTAGCCCAGACCGGGGAGCTGTTTTTT. This encodes CASSVAQTGELFF.

The chain combines TRBV13 with TRBJ2-5; 7 bases are shared with TRBD1. The CDR3 totals 14 residues. J lost 2 bases, V lost 5 bases, and 5 bases had no gene match. Looked up from germline, CDR1 is PRHDT and CDR2 is FYEKMQ (reference sequence). The CDR3 DNA reads TGTGCCAGCAGCAGGGGACAGAATCAAGAGACCCAGTACTTC. It codes for CASSRGQNQETQYF. Variable domain in full (rest from reference TRBV13 and TRBJ2-5): AAGVIQSPRHLIKEKRETATLKCYPIPRHDTVYWYQQGPGQDPQFLISFYEKMQSDKGSIPDRFSAQQFSDYHSELNMSSLELGDSALYFCASSRGQNQETQYFGPGTRLLVL.

The chain carries TRBV29-1 and TRBJ1-2, with D possibly TRBD1 on 6 matching bases. This CDR3 has 11 amino acids. Trimming cost V 5 bases and J 8 bases, with 12 bases left between them. Germline CDR1 and CDR2: SQVTM and ANQGSEA. The CDR3 DNA follows: TGCAGCGTTTCAGGGGCGGAGGGCTACACCTTC. It is translated as CSVSGAEGYTF. Combining the CDR3 with reference TRBV29-1 and TRBJ1-2 gives the whole variable domain SAVISQKPSRDICQRGTSLTIQCQVDSQVTMMFWYRQQPGQSLTLIATANQGSEATYESGFVIDKFPISRPNLTFSTLTVSNMSPEDSSIYLCSVSGAEGYTFGSGTRLTVV.

This clone turned up a few times. The chain has TRBV5-1 and TRBJ1-1, with 9 nucleotides matching TRBD1. The CDR3 is made up of 16 amino acids. J gave up 5 bases and V 0 bases, and 8 bases lay outside the gene matches. CDR1 is SGHRS, CDR2 YFSETQ, per germline. The CDR3 here is CASSLDVRDRVTEAFF. Here the CDR3 DNA reads TGCGCCAGCAGCTTGGATGTCCGGGACAGGGTGACTGAAGCTTTCTTT. The entire variable domain, with the rest obtained from reference TRBV5-1 and TRBJ1-1, is as follows: KAGVTQTPRYLIKTRGQQVTLSCSPISGHRSVSWYQQTPGQGLQFLFEYFSETQRNKGNFPGRFSGRQFSNSRSEMNVSTLELGDSALYLCASSLDVRDRVTEAFFGQGTRLTVV.

This clone was recorded only once. The CDR3: CASSPPPAGGPNEQFF. The CDR3 nucleotides read TGTGCCAGCAGCCCTCCCCCGGCGGGAGGTCCCAATGAGCAGTTCTTC. The chain links TRBV9 to TRBJ2-1, with 8 bases lining up with TRBD2. The CDR3 has 16 amino acids. The germline V gene has CDR1 SGDLS and CDR2 YYNGEE. V trimming: 4 bases; J trimming: 6 bases; junction bases outside the gene matches: 12.

This chain joins TRBV5-6 and TRBJ2-6, with 7 positions matching TRBD1. The germline V gene has CDR1 SGHDT and CDR2 YYEEEE. V shed 4 bases, J shed 4 bases, and the junction held 14 bases outside the gene matches. The CDR3 is 18 amino acids. CDR3 in amino acids: CASSPINRQGTGANVLTF. CDR3 nucleotides: TGTGCCAGCAGCCCCATCAACCGACAGGGTACCGGGGCCAACGTCCTGACTTTC. Full variable domain (rest looked up from reference TRBV5-6 and TRBJ2-6): DAGVTQSPTHLIKTRGQQVTLRCSPKSGHDTVSWYQQALGQGPQFIFQYYEEEERQRGNFPDRFSGHQFPNYSSELNVNALLLGDSALYLCASSPINRQGTGANVLTFGAGSRLTVL.

Comment on this clone: The junction departs from germline at one end; a sequencing error may be responsible. The V gene is TRBV11-2, the J gene TRBJ2-5, with TRBD2 as a possible D gene (5 bases). This CDR3 is built from 11 residues. Germline assignment: CDR1 SGHAT and CDR2 FQNNGV. The CDR3 is CAPRMGEIQYF. CDR3 in DNA: TGTGCCCCGAGGATGGGAGAGATCCAGTACTTC.